This T cell receptor (beta chain) is from a study of metastatic and nonmetastatic thyroid tumors. TCRdb re-called clones via MiXCR from the PCR reads. The sample contains 21,000 or so clones, roughly 13% of which appear only once. The CDR3 covers 14 residues. V shed 5 bases, J shed 1 base, and the junction held 3 bases outside the gene matches. Germline V gives CDR1 SGHRS, CDR2 YFSETQ. The entire patient cohort was treatment-naive prior to thyroid surgery. Sequenced sample: blood. The rearrangement uses TRBV5-1 and TRBJ2-5, with TRBD2 matching 9 bases. The receptor's source is a female donor with papillary thyroid cancer or a benign thyroid nodule (not recorded which). Some clones in this sample may be carry-over from other donors' samples. CDR3 in amino acids: CASRGLASQETQYF. In DNA, the CDR3 is TGCGCCAGCAGGGGACTAGCAAGCCAAGAGACCCAGTACTTC.